This T cell receptor beta chain emerged from a study of molecular identifiers for immune sequencing clone quantification. This clonotype qualifies as medium-sized. Researchers sorted naive CD8 T cells as cells that were CD8+CD4-CCR7+CD45RA+. Germline V gene sequence: CDR1 SEHNR, CDR2 FQNEAQ (reference sequence). V lost 5 bases to trimming and J lost 6 bases; unmatched junction nucleotides: 14. The CDR3 runs to 17 residues. Previously described methods with listed TCR primers produced the bulk TCR libraries. TCRdb redid the calling of the PCR reads with MiXCR, one entry per CDR3 protein. The sample includes under 15,000 distinct CDR3 sequences, under 20% seen only once; the top ten take approximately 1.5%.

This rearrangement joins TRBV7-9 to TRBJ2-1, with 9 bases that match TRBD1. Source material: naive CD8+ T cells from blood, with Jurkat cell RNA spiked in. Regarding subset: FACS-sorted CD8+CD4-CCR7+CD45RA+ naive T cells. The TCR was taken from a human donor in good health. Some libraries in this study had Jurkat cell RNA spiked in. In DNA, the CDR3 is TGTGCCAGCAGCAAGCCCCCCGTGGGACAGGGAAGCAATGAGCAGTTCTTC. Protein sequence: CASSKPPVGQGSNEQFF.